These T cell receptor beta chains were read from a single sample in a study of blood T cell repertoires in COVID-19. Sequenced by immunoSEQ multiplex PCR; TCRdb stores in-frame clones only, minus some. The sample carries about 81,000 clones, 90% to 95% recorded once. The sample comprised peripheral blood. Receptor source: a woman between 45 and 65 years old in a cohort sampled during active COVID-19. The CDR3 runs from the conserved cysteine through the conserved F or W. A D gene is named only where the DNA matches it firmly. Some rows have no size entry. The others give once, few or many, or a class for an expanded clone.

TRBV6-5	TRBJ1-4	-	-	CATMPGVTNEKLFF	TGTGCCACCATGCCGGGGGTGACTAATGAAAAACTGTTTTTT
TRBV5-1	TRBJ1-4	-	-	CASSPSTSARANEKLFF	TGCGCCAGCAGTCCCTCCACGTCGGCCAGGGCTAATGAAAAACTGTTTTTT
TRBV3-1/TRBV3-2	TRBJ2-5	TRBD1	-	CASSHAGGRETQYF	TGTGCCAGCAGCCATGCAGGGGGCCGAGAGACCCAGTACTTC
TRBV6-1	TRBJ2-1	TRBD2	-	CASSDQRGTSVIDEQFF	TGTGCCAGCAGTGACCAACGCGGGACTAGCGTTATTGATGAGCAGTTCTTC
TRBV5-1	TRBJ1-3	-	once	CASSLAESGNTIYF	TGCGCCAGCAGCTTGGCGGAGTCTGGAAACACCATATATTTT
TRBV18	TRBJ1-6	-	-	CASSPKPGQNHSPLHF	TGTGCCAGCTCACCGAAACCCGGACAGAATCATTCACCCCTCCACTTT
TRBV6-6	TRBJ1-1	-	-	CASSPTTPRDRITNTEAFF	TGTGCCAGCAGTCCTACCACGCCTCGGGATCGTATAACGAACACTGAAGCTTTCTTT
TRBV6-1	TRBJ1-3	-	few	CASSDQYGVGNTIYF	TGTGCCAGCAGTGATCAGTACGGGGTTGGAAACACCATATATTTT
TRBV7-3	TRBJ2-3	-	-	CASSLSAGDTQYF	TGTGCCAGCAGCTTAAGTGCAGGAGATACGCAGTATTTT
TRBV28	TRBJ1-5	-	-	CASGSVGDSNQPQHF	TGTGCCAGCGGGTCGGTAGGAGATAGCAATCAGCCCCAGCATTTT
TRBV24-1	TRBJ2-7	-	-	CATSDSSFYEQYF	TGTGCCACCAGTGATTCCAGTTTCTACGAGCAGTACTTC
TRBV18	TRBJ2-1	TRBD1	-	CASSPGTGDYNEQFF	TGTGCCAGCTCACCAGGTACAGGGGATTACAATGAGCAGTTCTTC
TRBV9	TRBJ1-2	-	-	CASSVDPLPGLAGYTF	TGTGCCAGCAGCGTAGATCCCCTACCAGGGTTGGCGGGCTACACCTTC
TRBV27	TRBJ2-2	-	-	CASTSGGRTGELFF	TGTGCCAGCACTTCCGGGGGGCGCACCGGGGAGCTGTTTTTT
TRBV7-9	TRBJ2-7	-	-	CASSLLGADSYYEQYF	TGTGCCAGCAGCTTATTAGGAGCAGATTCTTACTACGAGCAGTACTTC
TRBV4-2	TRBJ2-7	TRBD2	once	CASSQGAGEYEQYF	TGTGCCAGCAGCCAAGGGGCGGGAGAGTACGAGCAGTACTTC
TRBV5-8	TRBJ2-3	TRBD2	-	CASSRLTSGRLIDTQYF	TGTGCCAGCAGCCGATTAACGAGCGGGAGGTTAATAGATACGCAGTATTTT
TRBV18	TRBJ2-5	-	-	CASSPRVGETQYF	TGTGCCAGCTCACCCCGAGTCGGAGAGACCCAGTACTTC
TRBV4-1	TRBJ1-2	TRBD1	-	CASSPGGGENNYGYTF	TGCGCCAGCAGCCCAGGGGGCGGCGAGAACAACTATGGCTACACCTTC
TRBV18	TRBJ1-4	TRBD1	once	CASSPPGQVNEKLFF	TGTGCCAGCTCACCCCCGGGACAGGTTAATGAAAAACTGTTTTTT
TRBV7-3	TRBJ2-1	-	-	CASSPLGQTTSYNEQFF	TGTGCCAGCAGCCCCCTTGGGCAGACGACGTCCTACAATGAGCAGTTCTTC
TRBV5-6	TRBJ1-5	-	few	CASSLQGVQPQHF	TGTGCCAGCAGCTTACAGGGAGTTCAGCCCCAGCATTTT
TRBV3-1/TRBV3-2	TRBJ2-7	TRBD1	few	CASSPRTGGYEQYF	TGTGCCAGCAGCCCTCGGACAGGGGGCTACGAGCAGTACTTC
TRBV2	TRBJ1-1	TRBD1	once	CASRHPSGTGEWSMDTEAFF	TGTGCCAGCAGACACCCAAGTGGGACAGGAGAATGGAGTATGGACACTGAAGCTTTCTTT
TRBV7-9	TRBJ2-1	TRBD2	-	CASSASHWTSSHNEQFF	TGTGCCAGCAGCGCCTCCCACTGGACTAGCAGCCACAATGAGCAGTTCTTC
TRBV19	TRBJ1-2	TRBD1	once	CASSPTGQGDYGYTF	TGTGCCAGTAGCCCGACGGGACAGGGGGACTATGGCTACACCTTC
TRBV10-3	TRBJ2-1	-	-	CAITVGQGRLAGRNEQFF	TGTGCCATCACCGTTGGACAGGGTAGGCTAGCGGGAAGAAATGAGCAGTTCTTC
TRBV2	TRBJ2-3	TRBD2	-	CASRRGGRTDTQYF	TGTGCCAGCAGGCGGGGGGGCCGCACAGATACGCAGTATTTT
TRBV30	TRBJ1-2	-	-	CAWSTGQFNGYTF	TGTGCCTGGAGCACTGGACAGTTCAATGGCTACACCTTC
TRBV5-1	TRBJ2-3	TRBD2	-	CASSATGLALSDTQYF	TGCGCCAGCAGCGCCACGGGACTAGCTTTATCAGATACGCAGTATTTT
TRBV2	TRBJ2-7	-	-	CASRRDNYSYEQYF	TGTGCCAGCAGAAGGGACAACTACTCCTACGAGCAGTACTTC
TRBV4-2	TRBJ2-3	TRBD2	-	CASSQSSGSRLSTDTQYF	TGTGCCAGCAGCCAGTCAAGCGGGAGTCGCCTCAGCACAGATACGCAGTATTTT
TRBV7-8	TRBJ1-1	-	-	CASSSLPGVNTEAFF	TGTGCCAGCAGCTCCTTACCAGGCGTGAACACTGAAGCTTTCTTT
TRBV2	TRBJ1-1	-	once	CASSMRGARNTEAFF	TGTGCCAGCAGTATGCGGGGGGCGCGGAACACTGAAGCTTTCTTT
TRBV7-9	TRBJ2-3	TRBD1	-	CASSWTGSLVGSTDTQYF	TGTGCCAGCAGCTGGACAGGGAGTTTGGTCGGAAGCACAGATACGCAGTATTTT
TRBV4-1	TRBJ2-5	TRBD2	-	CASSQAGLAGSQGTQYF	TGCGCCAGCAGCCAAGCTGGACTAGCGGGATCCCAAGGGACCCAGTACTTC
TRBV5-1	TRBJ2-4	TRBD1	-	CASRRGQGGDIQYF	TGCGCCAGCAGGCGAGGACAGGGTGGTGACATTCAGTACTTC
TRBV5-4	TRBJ1-1	-	-	CASSPRGGLNTEAFF	TGTGCCAGCAGTCCAAGGGGGGGGCTGAACACTGAAGCTTTCTTT
TRBV10-2	TRBJ2-7	TRBD2	few	CASFGGRGYEQYF	TGCGCCAGCTTTGGCGGGAGAGGTTACGAGCAGTACTTC
TRBV5-4	TRBJ1-1	-	few	CASIFGGGMNTEAFF	TGTGCCAGCATCTTCGGGGGGGGTATGAACACTGAAGCTTTCTTT
TRBV24-1	TRBJ1-1	-	-	CATRAGDPDTEAFF	TGTGCCACCAGGGCGGGGGATCCGGACACTGAAGCTTTCTTT
TRBV5-1	TRBJ2-5	-	-	CASSLVGGRMAQETQYF	TGCGCCAGCAGCTTGGTGGGGGGGCGAATGGCGCAAGAGACCCAGTACTTC
TRBV5-1	TRBJ2-7	TRBD1	-	CASNPDRGTSEQYF	TGCGCCAGCAATCCGGACAGGGGGACTAGCGAGCAGTACTTC
TRBV28	TRBJ1-1	TRBD1	-	CAYAGTGGNTEAFF	TGTGCCTATGCGGGGACAGGGGGAAACACTGAAGCTTTCTTT
TRBV19	TRBJ1-5	-	-	CASSIRLLGGQPQHF	TGTGCCAGTAGTATTAGGCTCCTAGGAGGTCAGCCCCAGCATTTT
TRBV3-1/TRBV3-2	TRBJ2-2	-	-	CASSQDTVGELFF	TGTGCCAGCAGCCAAGATACAGTCGGGGAGCTGTTTTTT
TRBV28	TRBJ2-5	TRBD2	-	CASSARAGVGLETQYF	TGTGCCAGCAGTGCTAGAGCGGGAGTGGGGCTAGAGACCCAGTACTTC
TRBV6-5	TRBJ2-1	-	-	CASRQPTGSYNEQFF	TGTGCCAGCAGACAACCTACGGGCTCCTACAATGAGCAGTTCTTC
TRBV12-3/TRBV12-4	TRBJ2-5	-	-	CASSLVHQETQYF	TGTGCCAGCAGTTTAGTTCATCAAGAGACCCAGTACTTC
TRBV28	TRBJ1-1	-	-	CASATGGTEAFF	TGTGCCAGCGCCACGGGGGGGACTGAAGCTTTCTTT
TRBV19	TRBJ1-2	TRBD1	-	CASSIGQGAIANYGYTF	TGTGCCAGTAGTATCGGACAGGGAGCAATAGCTAACTATGGCTACACCTTC
TRBV5-1	TRBJ2-3	-	-	CASSPGLQSFTDTQYF	TGCGCCAGCAGCCCGGGACTCCAGAGCTTCACAGATACGCAGTATTTT
TRBV5-4	TRBJ2-2	-	-	CASSLASGGTGELFF	TGTGCCAGCAGCTTGGCCAGCGGTGGCACCGGGGAGCTGTTTTTT
TRBV10-3	TRBJ1-3	-	-	CAISESEQAASGNTIYF	TGTGCCATCAGTGAATCGGAACAGGCCGCCTCTGGAAACACCATATATTTT
TRBV5-5	TRBJ1-1	TRBD1	-	CASSLVNRGPEAFF	TGTGCCAGCAGCTTGGTTAACAGGGGGCCTGAAGCTTTCTTT